This record looks at one TCR beta chain sequence and its context. The sample comes from a study of technical replicates of blood from several donors. Assay used: immunoSEQ multiplex PCR; TCRdb lists only in-frame clones, some missing. The table lists approximately 76,000 clones, around 85% of them singletons. The CDR3 length is 18 residues. V was shortened by 2 bases and J by 3 bases, with 20 bases between the two germline ends. Germline V gene data show CDR1 as LGHNA and CDR2 as YNFKEQ. The gene calls are TRBV4-2 and TRBJ2-1; D might be TRBD2 (5 bases). The clonotype was recovered from a human donor in good health. Some clones in this sample may be carry-over from other donors' samples. Input material: PBMCs. CDR3 sequence: CASSQLDSGLLDYNEQFF. The DNA of the CDR3 is TGTGCCAGCAGCCAACTGGATTCGGGTTTACTAGACTACAATGAGCAGTTCTTC.